This T cell receptor beta chain derives from a study of blood T cell repertoires in COVID-19 (dated by TCRdb to the early 2020s). Looking at the study overall: The collaborator samples originated in the United States, Italy and Spain and spanned the acute and convalescent phases of COVID-19. The material from the prospective study consisted of cDNA or gDNA derived from T cells, B-cell-depleted T cells, or PBMCs. The dataset comprised deeply sampled blood TCRbeta repertoires from subjects exposed to, actively infected with, or recovered from COVID-19. The repertoires were released in a freely available public database meant as a resource for research on the immune response to SARS-CoV-2. The samples were drawn from two sources: the first 160 participants of the ongoing ImmuneRACE study, and some 1,300 subjects contributed by 6 global collaborators. Sample metadata almost always included a de-identified subject ID, COVID-19 status, age in years and sex. Where HLA class I and class II types were available, the types were taken from metadata supplied by the sample provider, not from assay-based typing.

The collaborating institutions used their own protocols to collect whole blood in K2EDTA tubes. For TCRbeta analysis, collaborators shipped samples in one of three forms: frozen whole blood, isolated PBMCs, or DNA extracted from either of those sample types. TCRbeta CDR3 regions were amplified from genomic DNA using the immunoSEQ Assay, a bias-controlled multiplex PCR. Concerning the study's data processing: Nucleated cell counts per sample were estimated from amplification of reference gene primers within the assay. Sequence reads were collapsed and filtered to measure the absolute abundance of every unique TCRbeta CDR3 rearrangement. For each sample, productive Simpson clonality was calculated by taking the square root of Simpson's diversity index across productive rearrangements. TCRdb's version of the immuneACCESS table is confined to in-frame rearrangements and falls short of the full clone set. An unresolved V gene accounts for under half of the shortfall where checked; the remainder is of unknown origin. V and J calls and clone size follow that table, whereas D and trimming were derived from the DNA. Counted in this sample were about 100,000 clones; more than 70% of them appeared once. The top ten hold 9.5% to 15% of the sample.

Germline trimming: 3 bases from V, 4 bases from J; junction bases outside gene matches: 9. In the germline V gene (reference sequence), CDR1 corresponds to LGHDT and CDR2 to YNNKEL. Spanning cysteine to phenylalanine, the CDR3 consists of 16 amino acids. Only the CDR3 DNA is retained, 48 bases long and in frame from the first base. Overall study results and their limits: How much clinical and demographic metadata was included differed by source and by participant, and the metadata was provided uncurated.

Note on this clone: Its antigen target is currently unknown. Base qualities are not at hand, and no much larger clone is one base apart.

This clonotype was obtained from a human donor in a cohort sampled during active COVID-19. The V gene is TRBV3-1 (or the pseudogene TRBV3-2) and the J gene is TRBJ2-5, with 9 bases matching TRBD2. Sequenced input: peripheral blood. The CDR3 reads CASSQVRLAGIETQYF. The DNA reads TGTGCCAGCAGCCAGGTCAGGCTAGCGGGGATAGAGACCCAGTACTTC.